The present T cell receptor beta chain was sequenced within a study of blood T cell repertoires in COVID-19 (dated by TCRdb to about 2020). Turning to the overall study: Collaborator samples came from the United States, Italy and Spain and covered acute and convalescent phases of COVID-19. Where available, HLA class I and class II types were taken from metadata supplied by the sample provider and were not determined by assay-based typing. A de-identified subject ID, COVID-19 status, age in years and sex were almost always included in the sample metadata. The samples were drawn from the first 160 participants of the ongoing ImmuneRACE study and from 950 to 1,500 subjects provided by 6 global collaborators. The repertoires were released in a freely available public database intended as a resource for research on the immune response to SARS-CoV-2. The prospective study material was composed of cDNA or gDNA derived from T cells, B-cell-depleted T cells, or PBMCs. The dataset comprised deeply sampled blood TCRbeta repertoires from subjects exposed to, actively infected with, or recovered from COVID-19.

General conclusions and limits of the study: The amount of clinical and demographic metadata varied by source and participant and was provided uncurated.

TCRbeta CDR3 regions were amplified from genomic DNA using the immunoSEQ Assay, a bias-controlled multiplex PCR. The original methods were these. Within the assay, amplification of reference gene primers was used to estimate how many nucleated cells each sample contained. Sequence reads were collapsed and filtered to measure the absolute abundance of every unique TCRbeta CDR3 rearrangement. For each sample, productive Simpson clonality was calculated as the square root of Simpson's diversity index over productive rearrangements. In TCRdb, the immuneACCESS table is reduced to in-frame sequences with V and J assigned. These tables do not hold every clone; where another copy was compared, an unresolved V gene accounts for under half, and the others remain unexplained. V, J and clone size reflect that table, while D and trimming were determined from the DNA. Present in this sample are tens of thousands of clones, more than 70% of which were seen just once. The top ten clonotypes cover roughly 6% of the sample.

Each collaborating institution followed its own protocols to collect whole blood in K2EDTA tubes. For TCRbeta analysis, collaborator samples were shipped as frozen whole blood, as isolated PBMCs, or as DNA extracted from either sample type. Taken from cysteine to phenylalanine, the CDR3 has 15 residues. Just the 45-base CDR3 DNA is kept, in frame starting at base 1. Sequences SEHNR (CDR1) and FQNEAQ (CDR2) are obtained from the germline V gene (reference sequence). From V the trimming removes 5 bases and from J it removes 3 bases, while the gene matches leave 7 bases of the junction unaccounted for. This clone turned up a few times. This receptor's antigen is unknown. The sample holds no much larger clone one base away, and base qualities are not on file.

The sequence came from a woman older than 75 with acute or convalescent COVID-19. Sample: peripheral blood. Here the chain combines TRBV7-9 and TRBJ2-1, with 7 central nucleotides matching TRBD1. The sequenced DNA is TGTGCCAGCAGCGTCCGGGACAGAAACTACAATGAGCAGTTCTTC. Translated, it gives CASSVRDRNYNEQFF.